This T cell receptor beta chain derives from a study of T cells expressing NK-cell markers. General study results and limits: For 6 or 7 donors, the dominant NKG2C+ clonotypes made up roughly 1.0-7.0% of their CD8+ T cells. The study found these clonotypes also leading the CD3+CD56-NKG2C+ fraction in several donors. HCMV specificity was not established for the expanded NKG2C+ T cell clones.

Germline CDR1 and CDR2: DFQATT and SNEGSKA (reference sequence). This CDR3 is 18 amino acids long. To note about this clonotype: The antigen is unknown.

One entry per CDR3 protein, without DNA, is what TCRdb gives after re-calling the 5' RACE reads. The sample has about 460,000 distinct CDR3 sequences, and its top ten clones hold almost 1.5%. This TCR came from a woman aged 50 to 65 in good health. V and J are TRBV20-1 and TRBJ2-3; TCRdb's D gene call, TRBD2, goes unchecked for lack of DNA. Specimen: blood T cells: a sorted CD56 or NKG2C T cell subset, CD4+ or CD8+ T cells, or bulk PBMC T cells (not recorded which). CDR3 sequence reads: CSARGLGLAGANTDTQYF.